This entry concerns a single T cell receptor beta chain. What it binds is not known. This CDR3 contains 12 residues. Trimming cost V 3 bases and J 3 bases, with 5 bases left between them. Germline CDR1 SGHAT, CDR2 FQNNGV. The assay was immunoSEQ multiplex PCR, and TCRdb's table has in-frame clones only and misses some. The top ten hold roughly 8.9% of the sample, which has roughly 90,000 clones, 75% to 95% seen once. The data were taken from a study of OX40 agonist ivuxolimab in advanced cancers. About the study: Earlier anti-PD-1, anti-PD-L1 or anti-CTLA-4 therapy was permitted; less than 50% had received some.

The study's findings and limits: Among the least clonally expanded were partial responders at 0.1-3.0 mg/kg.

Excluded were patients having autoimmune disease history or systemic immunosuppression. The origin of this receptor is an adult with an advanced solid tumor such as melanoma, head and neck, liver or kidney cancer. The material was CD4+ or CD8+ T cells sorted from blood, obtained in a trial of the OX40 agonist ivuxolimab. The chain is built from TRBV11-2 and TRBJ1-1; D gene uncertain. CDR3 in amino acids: CASSFGDTEAFF. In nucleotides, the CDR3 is TGTGCCAGCAGCTTCGGGGACACTGAAGCTTTCTTT.